The 25 T cell receptor beta chains below all came from one sample that was sequenced in a study of shared clonotypes between healthy human individuals. The assay was immunoSEQ multiplex PCR, and TCRdb's table has in-frame clones only and misses some. The sample holds under 120,000 clones, less than 80% seen once. Sample: memory CD8+ T cells sorted from blood. Noted subset: CD45RO+ cells pooled with CCR7-negative TemRA cells. The source is a woman in her twenties or thirties in good health.

The chain joins TRBV29-1 to TRBJ2-3; no definite D call. The ends were cut back, 5 bases at V and 2 bases at J, with 17 bases in the middle. CDR1 is SQVTM, CDR2 ANQGSEA, per germline. This CDR3 contains 15 residues. CDR3 loop: CSVRLPFLYTDTQYF. The CDR3 bases are TGCAGCGTTCGACTTCCGTTTCTTTACACAGATACGCAGTATTTT.

The chain recombines TRBV6-1 with TRBJ2-1; the match to TRBD1 covers 8 bases. Germline CDR1 MNHNS, CDR2 SASEGT. The junction had 9 bases not matched to a gene; V was cut back by 8 bases and J by 6 bases. The CDR3 covers 14 residues. The CDR3 region has the DNA TGTGCCAGCGTAATGGGACAGGAAGGCAATGAGCAGTTCTTC. Protein sequence: CASVMGQEGNEQFF.

This chain links TRBV6-1 with TRBJ1-2, with D perhaps matching TRBD1 (6 bases). V gave up 6 bases and J gave up 4 bases, with 12 bases separating them. This CDR3 is 13 amino acids long. The V gene's germline CDR1 is MNHNS and CDR2 SASEGT. The CDR3 DNA sequence: TGTGCCAGCAGCAACAGGGCTAGCTATGGCTACACCTTC. Its translation: CASSNRASYGYTF.

The V and J genes are TRBV4-1 and TRBJ1-5; D unclear. Between the trimmed V and J ends, which lost 0 bases and 4 bases, there was a span of 13 bases. CDR3 length: 16 residues. Looked up from germline, CDR1 is MGHRA and CDR2 is YSYEKL. CDR3 DNA: TGCGCCAGCAGCCAAGAACAGACGAGCCTTAATCAGCCCCAGCATTTT. This gives the protein CASSQEQTSLNQPQHF.

The sample holds a few counts of this clone. The CDR3 loop is CASSQRQGRETQYF. Written as DNA, the CDR3 is TGTGCCAGCAGCCAACGACAGGGAAGGGAGACCCAGTACTTC. This rearrangement joins TRBV27 to TRBJ2-5; 7 nucleotides agree with TRBD1. Germline V gene data show CDR1 as MNHEY and CDR2 as SMNVEV (reference sequence). The V gene end was trimmed by 6 bases and the J gene end by 5 bases; junction bases not matched to a gene: 9. The CDR3 is 14 residues long.

The V call is TRBV9, the J call TRBJ2-7, with 7 bases lining up with TRBD1. The junction had 6 bases not matched to a gene; V was cut back by 0 bases and J by 3 bases. This CDR3 spans 15 amino acids. Looked up from germline, CDR1 is SGDLS and CDR2 is YYNGEE. The CDR3 DNA reads TGTGCCAGCAGCGTAGGAGGGGACAGTTACTACGAGCAGTACTTC. Translation gives CASSVGGDSYYEQYF. The variable domain in full, with the rest retrieved from reference TRBV9 and TRBJ2-7, is DSGVTQTPKHLITATGQRVTLRCSPRSGDLSVYWYQQSLDQGLQFLIQYYNGEERAKGNILERFSAQQFPDLHSELNLSSLELGDSALYFCASSVGGDSYYEQYFGPGTRLTVT.

This chain joins TRBV21-1 and TRBJ2-7; the D call in the table, TRBD1, was not verified against the DNA. TRBV21-1 is shown as a pseudogene. The CDR3 runs to 14 residues. The CDR3 sequence is CASSKKRTTYEQYF. DNA of the CDR3: TGTGCCAGCAGCAAGAAAAGGACAACCTACGAGCAGTACTTC.

In regard to this clone: Additional DNA sequences in this sample encode the identical CDR3. The rearrangement uses TRBV25-1 and TRBJ2-7; 7 bases are a match to TRBD1. This CDR3 is built from 15 residues. Germline CDR1 is MGHDK and CDR2 is SYGVNS. Trimming cost V 3 bases and J 2 bases; bases outside gene matches: 7. CDR3 region: CASSEQGQLTYEQYF. The CDR3 nucleotides read TGTGCCAGCAGTGAGCAGGGACAGCTCACCTACGAGCAGTACTTC.

J is TRBJ2-7 and V is TRBV11-2; tentatively, D is TRBD1 or TRBD2 (5 bases each). Germline V lookup: CDR1 SGHAT, CDR2 FQNNGV. V was clipped by 0 bases and J by 3 bases, with 12 bases between them. The CDR3 contains 15 residues. The CDR3 DNA is TGTGCCAGCAGCTTAGATCGGGACCTAAACTACGAGCAGTACTTC. Its translation: CASSLDRDLNYEQYF.

There are a few counts of this clone. J is TRBJ2-6 and V is TRBV6-1; the D is unclear. From germline, CDR1 is MNHNS and CDR2 SASEGT. This CDR3 is built from 16 residues. Trimming removed 4 bases at V and 1 base at J, with 11 bases between. The CDR3 spells CASSGAEGSGANVLTF. The CDR3 DNA sequence: TGTGCCAGCAGTGGTGCGGAAGGGTCTGGGGCCAACGTCCTGACTTTC.

The chain links TRBV15 to TRBJ2-6, with 9 bases lining up with TRBD1. The CDR3 contains 15 residues. Looked up from germline, CDR1 is LNHNV and CDR2 is YYDKDF (reference sequence). Losses at the gene ends were 7 bases for V and 2 bases for J; bases not matched to a gene: 3. The CDR3 protein is CATTQGATGANVLTF. The DNA of the CDR3 is TGTGCCACCACACAGGGGGCTACTGGGGCCAACGTCCTGACTTTC.

The CDR3 DNA follows: TGTGCCAGCAGTGACTCGAGTCAGGGGCACACAGATACGCAGTATTTT. Protein: CASSDSSQGHTDTQYF. The gene calls are TRBV6-4 and TRBJ2-3; tentatively, D is TRBD1 (6 bases). The CDR3 is 16 amino acids. Trimming removed 0 bases at V and 2 bases at J, with 12 bases between. Germline V gene lookup returns CDR1 MRHNA and CDR2 SNTAGT.

V usage is TRBV11-2 and J usage is TRBJ2-1; 9 positions match TRBD2. Trimming cost V 0 bases and J 9 bases; bases outside gene matches: 9. Germline V CDR1 and CDR2: SGHAT, FQNNGV. This CDR3 spans 16 amino acids. The CDR3 bases are TGTGCCAGCAGCTTAGAGTCGGCGGGAGGGGCGGGTGAGCAGTTCTTC. Protein: CASSLESAGGAGEQFF. Looking up the rest from reference TRBV11-2 and TRBJ2-1 gives the full variable domain: EAGVAQSPRYKIIEKRQSVAFWCNPISGHATLYWYQQILGQGPKLLIQFQNNGVVDDSQLPKDRFSAERLKGVDSTLKIQPAKLEDSAVYLCASSLESAGGAGEQFFGPGTRLTVL.

This chain links TRBV6-1 with TRBJ1-4, with TRBD1 as a possible D gene (6 bases). This CDR3 contains 14 residues. Trimming removed 5 bases at V and 8 bases at J, with 15 bases between. Germline-derived CDR1 and CDR2 are MNHNS and SASEGT. The CDR3 is CASSRGGSYEKLFF. Here the CDR3 DNA reads TGTGCCAGCAGTAGGGGGGGTTCTTACGAAAAACTGTTTTTT.

This clone came up many times. This sequence joins TRBV19 and TRBJ1-5; 7 nucleotides agree with TRBD1. Trimming took 5 bases from V and 6 from J; bases not matched to a gene: 19. Germline V CDR1 and CDR2: LNHDA, SQIVND (reference sequence). CDR3 length: 18 residues. The CDR3 region has the DNA TGTGCCAGTAGTTCCCTGCTAACAGGGGTTGGAATAATTCAGCCCCAGCATTTT. Residues: CASSSLLTGVGIIQPQHF. The entire variable domain, with the rest obtained from reference TRBV19 and TRBJ1-5, is as follows: DGGITQSPKYLFRKEGQNVTLSCEQNLNHDAMYWYRQDPGQGLRLIYYSQIVNDFQKGDIAEGYSVSREKKESFPLTVTSAQKNPTAFYLCASSSLLTGVGIIQPQHFGDGTRLSIL.

This clone was picked up one time. In DNA, the CDR3 is TGCGCCAGCAGTCAACATAATTCACCCCTCCACTTT. Its translation is CASSQHNSPLHF. J is TRBJ1-6 and V is TRBV23-1; D not certain. TRBV23-1 is given ORF status, its function remaining uncertain. The CDR3 totals 12 residues. Trimming left V 2 bases short and J 5 bases short, with 1 base between.

V and J are TRBV27 and TRBJ2-1, with 7 bases that match TRBD1. The trim removed 6 bases at V and 2 bases at J, leaving 7 bases unmatched. CDR1 and CDR2 (germline): MNHEY, SMNVEV (reference sequence). This CDR3 has 15 amino acids. The CDR3 loop reads CASRLTGDPYNEQFF. The CDR3 DNA reads TGTGCCAGCAGATTAACAGGGGACCCCTACAATGAGCAGTTCTTC.

This clone was counted many times. The sample contains more than one DNA sequence encoding this CDR3. The chain recombines TRBV27 with TRBJ2-2; D is unresolved. Germline loops: CDR1 MNHEY, CDR2 SMNVEV (reference sequence). V lost 5 bases and J 4 bases, leaving 5 bases between the germline ends. This CDR3 contains 12 residues. The CDR3 DNA sequence: TGTGCCAGCAGTCCCCTCACCGGGGAGCTGTTTTTT. This gives the protein CASSPLTGELFF.

The chain links TRBV19 to TRBJ1-2; tentatively, D is TRBD1 (5 bases). CDR3 length: 13 amino acids. Germline V CDR1 and CDR2: LNHDA, SQIVND (reference sequence). Trimming left V 6 bases short and J 10 bases short, with 18 bases between. The CDR3 coding sequence is TGTGCCAGTAGGTCCGGGACCGGGCGGGTCTACACCTTC. As protein: CASRSGTGRVYTF.

This chain connects TRBV29-1 to TRBJ2-2; perhaps TRBD2 as D (5 bases). Germline CDR1 reads SQVTM; CDR2 reads ANQGSEA. The germline V and J ends were trimmed by 6 bases and 3 bases, with 14 bases remaining between them. This CDR3 comprises 14 residues. The CDR3 spells CSVRPTGDTGELFF. CDR3 DNA: TGCAGCGTGCGACCTACCGGGGACACCGGGGAGCTGTTTTTT.

The V gene is TRBV5-1, the J gene TRBJ2-1; TRBD2 agrees at 8 bases. Trimming took 5 bases from V and 2 from J; bases not matched to a gene: 6. CDR3 size: 15 residues. Germline V CDR1 and CDR2: SGHRS, YFSETQ. Here the CDR3 reads CASSQTSGAYNEQFF. CDR3 DNA: TGCGCCAGCAGTCAAACTAGCGGAGCCTACAATGAGCAGTTCTTC.

This clone was counted many times. The CDR3 sequence: CASSQTSGSRKYEQYF. CDR3 in DNA: TGTGCCAGCAGTCAGACTAGCGGGAGCCGTAAATACGAGCAGTACTTC. The rearrangement links TRBV7-9 to TRBJ2-7, with 12 nucleotides matching TRBD2. This CDR3 has 16 amino acids. The V segment lost 6 bases and the J segment 4 bases; nucleotides outside the gene matches: 10. Germline values: CDR1 SEHNR, CDR2 FQNEAQ (reference sequence). The variable domain in full, with the rest retrieved from reference TRBV7-9 and TRBJ2-7, is DTGVSQNPRHKITKRGQNVTFRCDPISEHNRLYWYRQTLGQGPEFLTYFQNEAQLEKSRLLSDRFSAERPKGSFSTLEIQRTEQGDSAMYLCASSQTSGSRKYEQYFGPGTRLTVT.

On this clone: Other nucleotide sequences in the sample specify the same CDR3. The chain uses TRBV27 and TRBJ2-7; no definite D call. V lost 3 bases, J lost 6 bases, and 12 bases lay in between. This CDR3 comprises 13 residues. CDR1 is MNHEY and CDR2 is SMNVEV in the germline V gene (reference sequence). CDR3 sequence (DNA): TGTGCCAGCAGTTTTTCGTCCTCTGGCGAGCAGTACTTC. Residues: CASSFSSSGEQYF.

The rearrangement uses TRBV2 and TRBJ1-4; D perhaps matches TRBD1 (5 bases). The CDR3 totals 15 residues. The V end was cut by 0 bases, the J end by 4 bases, with 9 bases between. Germline lookup yields CDR1 SNHLY and CDR2 FYNNEI. The CDR3 region has the DNA TGTGCCAGCAGTGAAGCAGGACACCTTAATGAAAAACTGTTTTTT. Protein: CASSEAGHLNEKLFF.

The V and J genes are TRBV4-2 and TRBJ2-2; the match to TRBD2 covers 9 bases. CDR1 LGHNA and CDR2 YNFKEQ come from the germline V gene. The V segment lost 6 bases and the J segment 4 bases; nucleotides outside the gene matches: 6. The CDR3 loop spans 15 amino acids. The CDR3 DNA follows: TGTGCCAGCAGAAGGGGCGGGAGGGGCACCGGGGAGCTGTTTTTT. It translates to CASRRGGRGTGELFF.